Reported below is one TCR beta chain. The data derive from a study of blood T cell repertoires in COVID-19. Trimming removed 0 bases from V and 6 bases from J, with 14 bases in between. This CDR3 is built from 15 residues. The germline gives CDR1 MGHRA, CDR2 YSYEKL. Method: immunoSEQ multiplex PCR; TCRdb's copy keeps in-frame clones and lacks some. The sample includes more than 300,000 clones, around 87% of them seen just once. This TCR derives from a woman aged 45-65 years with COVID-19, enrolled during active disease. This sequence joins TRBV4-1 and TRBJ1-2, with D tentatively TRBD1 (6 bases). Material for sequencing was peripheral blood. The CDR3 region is CASSQDFSGAHGYTF. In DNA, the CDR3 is TGCGCCAGCAGCCAAGACTTCTCAGGGGCACATGGCTACACCTTC.